These T cell receptor beta chains were read from a single sample in a study of blood T cell repertoires in COVID-19. Assay: immunoSEQ multiplex PCR; the TCRdb copy retains only in-frame clones and omits some. This sample yields roughly 57,000 clones, of which approximately 80% are seen a single time; 15% to 20% belongs to the top ten. What was sequenced was peripheral blood. Source of these receptors: a man under 40 with COVID-19, enrolled during active disease. Both conserved end residues are part of each CDR3. Each record gives: CDR3 DNA, CDR3 protein, clone size, V gene, J gene, D gene. A D gene is named only where the DNA matches it firmly. Where a row states a size, it is once, few, many or the class of an expanded clone; other rows omit it.

TGTGCCATCAGTGAGCCAGAAGAAAAACTGTTTTTT	CAISEPEEKLFF	.	TRBV10-3	TRBJ1-4	.
TGTGCCAGCGGACAGGCGGAGACCCAGTACTTC	CASGQAETQYF	few	TRBV12-3/TRBV12-4	TRBJ2-5	TRBD1
TGTGCCAGCAGCGCCTTCCGGGACAGGGAACGTACGCAGTATTTT	CASSAFRDRERTQYF	once	TRBV7-9	TRBJ2-3	TRBD1
TGTGCCAGCAGTTTTGGCAACCACGAGCAGTACTTC	CASSFGNHEQYF	.	TRBV12-3/TRBV12-4	TRBJ2-7	.
TGTGCCAGCAGTTTTGGGGGCAACACCGGGGAGCTGTTTTTT	CASSFGGNTGELFF	.	TRBV27	TRBJ2-2	.
TGTGCCAGCAGGGGGAATCAACTAGAGGGTGAGCAGTTCTTC	CASRGNQLEGEQFF	.	TRBV7-9	TRBJ2-1	.
TGTGCCTGGAGTGACCCCCGTTTAGCGGAGACAGATACGCAGTATTTT	CAWSDPRLAETDTQYF	once	TRBV30	TRBJ2-3	.
TGTGCCAGCATCGTACCTTATAGGAGTGTTACAGATACGCAGTATTTT	CASIVPYRSVTDTQYF	once	TRBV9	TRBJ2-3	.
TGTGCCAGCAGCCCCACCGGGGGGGTAGGGACCTACGAGCAGTACTTC	CASSPTGGVGTYEQYF	.	TRBV11-3	TRBJ2-7	TRBD2
TGCGCCAGCACCGATACAACTGAAGCTTTCTTT	CASTDTTEAFF	.	TRBV10-1	TRBJ1-1	.
TGCGCCAGCAGCTTGGAAGGACAGACTGCGTCACCCCTCCACTTT	CASSLEGQTASPLHF	.	TRBV5-1	TRBJ1-6	.
TGCAGCGTCCACGGGTACAATGAGCAGTTCTTC	CSVHGYNEQFF	.	TRBV29-1	TRBJ2-1	.
TGTGCCAGTAGTATGGGTAGCGGGAGGGCCGGGGAGCAGTTCTTC	CASSMGSGRAGEQFF	.	TRBV19	TRBJ2-1	TRBD2
TGTGCCAGCAGTTTCGTCTCCACAGATACGCAGTATTTT	CASSFVSTDTQYF	.	TRBV12-3/TRBV12-4	TRBJ2-3	.
TGTGCCAGCAGTCTCCTCAGACTAGGGGCCTACAATGAGCAGTTCTTC	CASSLLRLGAYNEQFF	once	TRBV3-1/TRBV3-2	TRBJ2-1	.
TGCGCCAGCAGCCAAGATCTACAGGGTTGGACAGATACGCAGTATTTT	CASSQDLQGWTDTQYF	.	TRBV4-3	TRBJ2-3	.
TGTGCCAGCAGCTTGGGGCAGAACACCGGGGAGCTGTTTTTT	CASSLGQNTGELFF	.	TRBV5-6	TRBJ2-2	.
TGTGCCAGCTCACCCACCGCTGGACAGGGGGTATCTGGAAACACCATATATTTT	CASSPTAGQGVSGNTIYF	.	TRBV18	TRBJ1-3	TRBD1
TGTGCCAGCAGTTACTCGGGGGCTAGCGGGTTCCAGTTCTTC	CASSYSGASGFQFF	.	TRBV6-5	TRBJ2-1	TRBD2
TGTGCCAGCAGCCTAACCTCCCAGGGGTTCTCCTATAATTCACCCCTCCACTTT	CASSLTSQGFSYNSPLHF	once	TRBV5-5	TRBJ1-6	.
TGTGCCAGCAGTTTGACAGGGGGCAATCAGCCCCAGCATTTT	CASSLTGGNQPQHF	.	TRBV28	TRBJ1-5	TRBD1
TGTGCCAGTCGACAGGTTACCCTGAGAGATACGCAGTATTTT	CASRQVTLRDTQYF	.	TRBV27	TRBJ2-3	.
TGTGCCAGCAGTTTGGCGGGACAGGGGGCCTTTTATGGCTACACCTTC	CASSLAGQGAFYGYTF	.	TRBV27	TRBJ1-2	TRBD1
TGTGCCAGCAGCCAAGGCAGGGGGGTTCTCCAAGAGACCCAGTACTTC	CASSQGRGVLQETQYF	.	TRBV3-1/TRBV3-2	TRBJ2-5	.
TGTGCCAGCGACCTTGGGAGGTTACCACCAGTTTTAGGCTACACCTTC	CASDLGRLPPVLGYTF	.	TRBV7-9	TRBJ1-2	.
TGTGCCAGCAGTCCCCCGGGGAGCGGGGGGGTATTAGAGACCCAGTACTTC	CASSPPGSGGVLETQYF	medium-sized	TRBV27	TRBJ2-5	TRBD2
TGCGCCAGCAGCCAAGAAGGGAGGGAAAAACTGTTTTTT	CASSQEGREKLFF	.	TRBV4-1	TRBJ1-4	.
TGTGCCAGCAGTAGGGCAGGGGGCACGGACGAGCAGTACTTC	CASSRAGGTDEQYF	.	TRBV27	TRBJ2-7	TRBD1
TGCGCCAGCAGCTTAGGGACTAGTAAAGAGACCCGGTACTTC	CASSLGTSKETRYF	.	TRBV5-1	TRBJ2-5	TRBD2